These 14 T cell receptor beta chains came from one sample sequenced in a study of shared clonotypes between healthy human individuals. Libraries were prepared by immunoSEQ multiplex PCR; TCRdb keeps only in-frame clonotypes and omits some of them. This sample has over 2 million clones, with less than 95% found just once. The source material was naive CD4+ T cells from PBMCs. Indicated subset: CD45RA+ positively selected. Every receptor here comes from a man aged 18 to 35 in good health. Some clones in this sample may be carry-over from other donors' samples.

The V call is TRBV2, the J call TRBJ1-1; 8 bases map to TRBD1. CDR3 length equals 15 residues. CDR1 SNHLY and CDR2 FYNNEI come from the germline V gene. Trimming removed 5 bases from V and 4 bases from J; junction bases left unmatched: 9. The CDR3 sequence: CASSIQGQVGTEAFF. The DNA for the CDR3 is TGTGCCAGCAGTATACAGGGACAGGTCGGCACTGAAGCTTTCTTT.

The chain combines TRBV14 with TRBJ2-2, with 14 bases matching TRBD2. In germline, CDR1 is SGHDN, CDR2 FVKESK. With 4 bases clipped from V and 6 bases from J, the junction kept 13 bases outside the gene matches. CDR3 size: 19 residues. The DNA for the CDR3 is TGTGCCAGCAGCCTTTACCCGCGGACTAGCGGGAGGTACTCCGGGGAGCTGTTTTTT. The encoded protein is CASSLYPRTSGRYSGELFF. Full variable domain (remainder filled in from reference TRBV14 and TRBJ2-2): EAGVTQFPSHSVIEKGQTVTLRCDPISGHDNLYWYRRVMGKEIKFLLHFVKESKQDESGMPNNRFLAERTGGTYSTLKVQPAELEDSGVYFCASSLYPRTSGRYSGELFFGEGSRLTVL.

The chain joins TRBV7-9 to TRBJ1-1; D gene ambiguous. V dropped 1 base and J dropped 6 bases, with 6 bases sitting between them. This CDR3 has 12 amino acids. The germline gives CDR1 SEHNR, CDR2 FQNEAQ (reference sequence). The CDR3 bases are TGTGCCAGCAGCTTAGTCCCCCCTGAAGCTTTCTTT. It is translated as CASSLVPPEAFF.

V is TRBV5-5 and J is TRBJ2-7; D is undetermined. Germline V gives CDR1 SGHKS, CDR2 YYEKEE (reference sequence). The V gene lost 3 bases and the J gene lost 7 bases, with 23 bases spanning the gap. The CDR3 is 16 residues long. The CDR3: CASSSPSGQAKGEQYF. CDR3 nucleotides: TGTGCCAGCAGCTCCCCCTCGGGCCAGGCCAAAGGTGAGCAGTACTTC.

The V gene is TRBV6-6, the J gene TRBJ2-1, with D possibly being TRBD1 or TRBD2 (6 bases each). Germline lookup yields CDR1 MNHNY and CDR2 SVGAGI (reference sequence). V shed 7 bases and J shed 1 base, with 11 bases lying between them. The CDR3 runs to 14 residues. The chain's CDR3 is CASMGGRSYNEQFF. CDR3 coding DNA: TGTGCCAGCATGGGGGGCCGGTCCTACAATGAGCAGTTCTTC.

This chain links TRBV10-3 with TRBJ1-1; D is unclear. Germline CDR1 and CDR2: ENHRY and SYGVKD. The CDR3 length is 15 residues. V lost 0 bases and J 3 bases, leaving 11 bases between the germline ends. The chain's CDR3 is CAISESTSGYTEAFF. The CDR3 coding sequence is TGTGCCATCAGTGAGTCCACGTCGGGGTACACTGAAGCTTTCTTT.

Concerning this clone: Other DNA sequences from this sample encode an identical CDR3 as well. The genes are TRBV5-1 and TRBJ2-7; D possibly matches TRBD1 or TRBD2 (5 bases each). The CDR3 is made up of 15 amino acids. Trimming took off 0 bases at V and 3 bases at J, with 13 bases between the two ends. Germline CDR1 and CDR2: SGHRS and YFSETQ. The CDR3, as DNA: TGCGCCAGCAGCTTGGGAGGGACGGCCAACTACGAGCAGTACTTC. The encoded protein is CASSLGGTANYEQYF.

V usage is TRBV10-2 and J usage is TRBJ2-1, with 8 bases lining up with TRBD2. Trimming cost V 5 bases and J 3 bases; bases outside gene matches: 6. The CDR3 covers 15 residues. Germline V CDR1 and CDR2: WSHSY, SAAADI. CDR3 in DNA: TGCGCCAGCAGTAGGGACGGGAGGGTCTACAATGAGCAGTTCTTC. The encoded protein is CASSRDGRVYNEQFF.

This clone was counted a single time. The chain employs TRBV2 and TRBJ1-1; 7 bases align to TRBD1. This CDR3 spans 15 amino acids. CDR1 is SNHLY, CDR2 FYNNEI, per germline. V gave up 7 bases and J gave up 1 base; unmatched junction bases: 9. The CDR3 DNA reads as TGTGCCAGCACCCCAAGGGGACAGACGAACACTGAAGCTTTCTTT. This sequence encodes CASTPRGQTNTEAFF.

The chain couples TRBV25-1 to TRBJ2-1; D possibly corresponds to TRBD2 (6 bases). The CDR3 is made up of 15 amino acids. Germline lookup yields CDR1 MGHDK and CDR2 SYGVNS. The V end lost 3 bases, the J end lost 3 bases, and 12 bases lay between the germline ends. In DNA form, the CDR3 reads TGTGCCAGCAGTGATGCGGGGCGACGCTACAATGAGCAGTTCTTC. This gives the protein CASSDAGRRYNEQFF.

This chain links TRBV28 with TRBJ2-1; the match to TRBD2 covers 7 bases. In germline, CDR1 is MDHEN, CDR2 SYDVKM. J lost 7 bases, V lost 7 bases, and 13 bases had no gene match. The CDR3 spans 15 residues. CDR3: CASKTGGGIPNEQFF. The CDR3 nucleotides are TGTGCCAGCAAAACGGGGGGAGGAATACCGAATGAGCAGTTCTTC.

This sequence joins TRBV28 and TRBJ1-2; D uncertain. The CDR3 covers 14 residues. The V end lost 6 bases, the J end lost 4 bases, and 15 bases lay between the germline ends. Germline V gene lookup returns CDR1 MDHEN and CDR2 SYDVKM. In DNA, the CDR3 is TGTGCCAGCAGGTCCCCGGGGTTAACCTATGGCTACACCTTC. Its protein product is CASRSPGLTYGYTF.

A remark on this clone: In the same sample, other DNA sequences code for this CDR3. The chain combines TRBV5-1 with TRBJ2-3; D is undetermined. This CDR3 is 17 amino acids long. Germline CDR1 and CDR2: SGHRS and YFSETQ. V lost 1 base and J lost 0, with 15 bases in between. DNA of the CDR3: TGCGCCAGCAGCTTGCTCTCGTTGGCAGGAAGCACAGATACGCAGTATTTT. Its translation: CASSLLSLAGSTDTQYF. Drawing the rest from reference TRBV5-1 and TRBJ2-3, the complete variable domain is KAGVTQTPRYLIKTRGQQVTLSCSPISGHRSVSWYQQTPGQGLQFLFEYFSETQRNKGNFPGRFSGRQFSNSRSEMNVSTLELGDSALYLCASSLLSLAGSTDTQYFGPGTRLTVL.

This chain connects TRBV2 to TRBJ1-1; D is undetermined. This CDR3 comprises 15 residues. V dropped 5 bases and J dropped 1 base, with 14 bases sitting between them. The germline V gene has CDR1 SNHLY and CDR2 FYNNEI. CDR3 protein: CASSYEGSENTEAFF. In DNA, the CDR3 is TGTGCCAGCAGTTATGAGGGAAGCGAGAACACTGAAGCTTTCTTT.